This T cell receptor beta chain was identified during a study of OX40 agonist ivuxolimab in advanced cancers. For context, the study as a whole: The costimulatory receptor OX40 (CD134) was targeted by ivuxolimab, a fully human IgG2 agonistic monoclonal antibody. Intravenous ivuxolimab was administered to patients every 2 weeks at six dose levels: 0.01, 0.1, 0.3, 1.5, 3 and 10 mg/kg. Of the approximately 50 dose-escalation patients, hepatocellular carcinoma was present in about 19, melanoma in around 15, renal cell carcinoma in 9 and head and neck cancer in 9. In the dose-escalation cohort, approximately 82% of patients were male, and the mean age was around 60 years, with a range of about 23 to 80. Prior anti-PD-1, anti-PD-L1 or anti-CTLA-4 therapy was permitted, and 40% to 50% of dose-escalation patients had received checkpoint inhibitors. Partial responses occurred in three dose-escalation patients: two with cutaneous melanoma and one with hepatocellular carcinoma. Peripheral TCRbeta sequencing was intended to test whether TCR sequence diversity was altered and clonal T-cell expansion was caused by ivuxolimab. The paper describes the monotherapy dose-escalation part (N ≈ 51 patients) of the phase I trial of ivuxolimab. What the research found in general, with its limitations: Clonal expansion of both CD4+ and CD8+ blood T cells was observed from baseline to week 6 at doses 0.1 to 3.0 mg/kg. After ivuxolimab, expanded clones were on average more numerous among CD8+ T cells than among CD4+ T cells. In partial responders in the 0.1-3.0 mg/kg groups, normalized peripheral clonal expansion was found to be among the lowest, especially among CD8+ T cells. Low levels of normalized T-cell clonal expansion were also shown by some nonresponding patients. The antigen specificity of the peripheral T cells that underwent clonal expansion was not determined.

To note about this clone: This clone's antigen is unknown. No base quality values were provided; no much bigger clone lies one nucleotide off.

Patients with autoimmune disease history or receiving systemic immunosuppression were excluded from the trial. Peripheral blood for TCR sequencing was collected from all dose cohorts at baseline, on cycle 4 day 1, and on cycle 7 day 1. The samples were taken from a phase I, first-in-human, multicenter, open-label dose-escalation trial of ivuxolimab. Adults with locally advanced or metastatic melanoma, renal cell, hepatocellular, or head and neck squamous cell carcinoma were enrolled in the trial. CD4+ and CD8+ T cells were sorted separately from peripheral blood before TCR sequencing. For sequencing of the TCRbeta CDR3 region, genomic DNA was extracted from the sorted cells. TCRbeta CDR3 regions were sequenced using the immunoSEQ Assay. TCRdb obtained this table from immuneACCESS and retained in-frame rearrangements with V and J assigned. These tables miss some clones; where compared with another copy, unresolved V genes account for less than half of the shortfall, and the remainder is unexplained. This sample lists 28,000 or so clones; less than 90% were detected once. The ten most abundant clones make up 22% of the sample.

From the germline V gene, CDR1 is SGHRS and CDR2 is YFSETQ. The junction shows trimming of 6 bases on V and 4 bases on J, plus 19 bases between the germline ends. From the cysteine through the phenylalanine, the CDR3 covers 15 amino acids. The sequence is cut down to CDR3 DNA, 45 bases in frame from base 1. The sequence is built from TRBV5-1 and TRBJ1-1, with the identity of the D gene unclear. The input for sequencing was CD4+ or CD8+ T cells sorted from blood, taken in a trial of the OX40 agonist ivuxolimab. The sequence was collected from an adult with an advanced solid tumor such as melanoma, head and neck, liver or kidney cancer. The nucleotides read TGCGCCAGCAAAGGCAGTTCCGGCGAAGGCACTGAAGCTTTCTTT. This codes for CASKGSSGEGTEAFF.